The 12 T cell receptor beta chains listed next were all sequenced from one sample in a study of molecular identifiers for immune sequencing clone quantification. TCRdb used MiXCR to reprocess the PCR reads, holding one entry per CDR3 protein. The data contain about 320,000 distinct CDR3 sequences, over 20% of them singletons. Sequenced material: naive CD8+ T cells from blood, with Jurkat cell RNA spiked in. Subset noted: FACS-sorted CD8+CD4-CCR7+CD45RA+ naive T cells. The receptors derive from a human donor in good health. Some libraries in this study had Jurkat cell RNA spiked in.

Concerning this clonotype itself: A much bigger clone sits one base away, suggesting this may be a read error. The chain combines TRBV5-3 with TRBJ2-2; a possible D gene is TRBD2 (5 bases). TRBV5-3 is classed as an ORF, of uncertain function. This CDR3 has 13 amino acids. The CDR3 is CASSGIDTGELVF. The CDR3 DNA reads TGTGCCAGCAGCGGAATAGACACCGGGGAGCTGGTTTTT.

This clonotype has ten or more counts. This chain links TRBV5-4 with TRBJ2-2; D tentatively reads TRBD1 or TRBD2 (5 bases each). Germline lookup yields CDR1 SGHNT and CDR2 YYREEE (reference sequence). V lost 4 bases, J lost 4 bases, and 17 bases lay in between. The CDR3 loop spans 16 amino acids. This CDR3 is CASSSLQGVSTGELFF. In DNA form, the CDR3 reads TGTGCCAGCAGCAGCCTCCAGGGAGTTAGCACCGGGGAGCTGTTTTTT.

This clonotype showed up just a few times. The chain recombines TRBV7-9 with TRBJ2-5; a weak D match, TRBD2 (6 bases). Between the trimmed V and J ends, which lost 5 bases and 0 bases, there was a span of 16 bases. CDR1 SEHNR and CDR2 FQNEAQ come from the germline V gene (reference sequence). The CDR3 loop spans 16 amino acids. CDR3 in DNA: TGTGCCAGCAGCCCCCGTTTGGGGGGAAACCAAGAGACCCAGTACTTC. As protein: CASSPRLGGNQETQYF.

This clonotype has at least ten counts. The chain carries TRBV4-1 and TRBJ1-1; a weak D match, TRBD1 (6 bases). The V and J ends lost 0 bases and 6 bases respectively, with 8 bases between them. The V gene's germline CDR1 is MGHRA and CDR2 YSYEKL. The CDR3 extends over 13 amino acids. DNA for the CDR3: TGCGCCAGCAGCCAAGACAGGGGCTCTGAAGCTTTCTTT. This sequence encodes CASSQDRGSEAFF.

Turning to this clonotype: A read error may account for a junction end that differs from germline. This chain uses TRBV12-3 or TRBV12-4 with TRBJ1-2, with D unclear. The CDR3 has 13 residues. The CDR3 region has the DNA TGTGTCAGCAGAGAAGGTGGGGTTAGTGGCTACACCTTC. As protein: CVSREGGVSGYTF.

In its sample, this clonotype was seen many times. The chain joins TRBV20-1 to TRBJ1-4; unclear D gene. V dropped 0 bases and J dropped 5 bases, with 10 bases sitting between them. The CDR3 runs 14 residues. Germline V gene lookup returns CDR1 DFQATT and CDR2 SNEGSKA (reference sequence). CDR3 in DNA: TGCAGTGCTAGAGATGCCCGGCAGAATGAAAAACTGTTTTTT. Residues: CSARDARQNEKLFF.

With respect to this clonotype: A much larger clone differs from this one at a single base, so this may be a read error. In this CDR3 the conserved last residue, phenylalanine or tryptophan, is missing, so a read error is likely. The chain joins TRBV7-6 to TRBJ2-1; D not certain. The CDR3 covers 15 residues. The ends were cut back, 5 bases at V and 4 bases at J, with 15 bases in the middle. Germline V gene lookup returns CDR1 SGHVS and CDR2 FNYEAQ. The CDR3 DNA reads as TGTGCCAGCAGCCTCACTGGCGGAGATTACAATGAGCAGTTCTCC. Translated: CASSLTGGDYNEQFS.

This clonotype was detected many times. The chain combines TRBV30 with TRBJ2-2, with D possibly being TRBD1 (7 bases). Germline V gene lookup returns CDR1 GTSNPN and CDR2 SVGIG (reference sequence). This CDR3 spans 12 amino acids. V lost 5 bases to trimming and J lost 4 bases, with 8 bases between them. As DNA, the CDR3 is TGTGCCTGGCAGGGGGGCACCGGGGAGCTGTTTTTT. Its translation is CAWQGGTGELFF.

This clonotype was seen repeatedly, ten times or more. This chain connects TRBV3-1 to TRBJ1-1; D not certain. CDR3 size: 15 residues. CDR1 LGHDT and CDR2 YNNKEL come from the germline V gene (reference sequence). Trimming took 3 bases from V and 3 from J, leaving 14 bases between them. In DNA form, the CDR3 reads TGTGCCAGCAGCCAGGGTATCCGGATTGACACTGAAGCTTTCTTT. Its protein is CASSQGIRIDTEAFF. Full variable domain (remainder filled in from reference TRBV3-1 and TRBJ1-1): DTAVSQTPKYLVTQMGNDKSIKCEQNLGHDTMYWYKQDSKKFLKIMFSYNNKELIINETVPNRFSPKSPDKAHLNLHINSLELGDSAVYFCASSQGIRIDTEAFFGQGTRLTVV.

This clonotype was detected ten times or more. The chain uses TRBV6-2 or TRBV6-3 and TRBJ1-4; D is perhaps TRBD1 (6 bases). Germline lookup yields CDR1 MNHEY and CDR2 SVGEGT. This CDR3 region has 15 residues. V lost 2 bases to trimming and J lost 6 bases, with 13 bases between them. The CDR3 loop is CASSYDWDTDEKLFF. The CDR3 DNA reads as TGTGCCAGCAGTTACGACTGGGACACTGATGAAAAACTGTTTTTT.

On this clonotype: This clone may be a read error of a much larger clone one base away. The chain joins TRBV7-9 to TRBJ2-7; 11 nucleotides line up with TRBD1. CDR1 and CDR2 (germline): SEHNR, FQNEAQ (reference sequence). This CDR3 contains 14 residues. Here the CDR3 DNA reads TGTGTCAGCAGCTTTGGGGACAGGGGGTACGAGCAGTACTTC. Amino acid sequence: CVSSFGDRGYEQYF.

Notes on this clonotype: Being one base from a much bigger clone, this may be a read error. The V gene is TRBV7-9, the J gene TRBJ1-1; possible D gene TRBD1, 6 bases. The V end lost 5 bases, the J end lost 6 bases, and 19 bases lay between the germline ends. CDR3 length equals 15 residues. Per the germline V gene, CDR1 is SEHNR and CDR2 is FQNEAQ (reference sequence). CDR3 bases: TGTGCCAGCAGCAAAGGGAGGGGGGAAGGCGCTGAAGCTTTCTTT. Protein product: CASSKGRGEGAEAFF.